The 31 T cell receptor beta chains in this list originate from one sample, sequenced in a study of siplizumab effects on memory and regulatory T cells (dated by TCRdb to 2018 to 2020). The method was the immunoSEQ multiplex PCR assay. The clones in this table, taken by TCRdb from immuneACCESS, are in-frame only. Not every clone is retained; where verified, under half of the shortfall comes from an unresolved V gene, and the cause of the rest is unknown. This sample lists nearly 85,000 clones; approximately 88% were detected once. The biggest ten clones account for roughly 1.5% of the sample. Sequencing input: Tregs sorted from blood. All receptors come from a human donor in good health.

This clone appeared once. This chain links TRBV10-3 with TRBJ2-7; D perhaps matches TRBD2 (6 bases). V lost 3 bases and J lost 3, with 12 bases in between. This CDR3 spans 14 amino acids. Germline V gives CDR1 ENHRY, CDR2 SYGVKD. CDR3 in DNA: TGTGCCATCAGTGATAAGGCGGAGGGCTACGAGCAGTACTTC. Its translation is CAISDKAEGYEQYF.

This chain connects TRBV2 to TRBJ2-2, with D tentatively TRBD1 (6 bases). Germline-derived CDR1 and CDR2 are SNHLY and FYNNEI. The V and J ends lost 6 bases and 1 base respectively, with 6 bases between them. The CDR3 is made up of 13 amino acids. CDR3 in DNA: TGTGCCAGCAGGACAGGGAACACCGGGGAGCTGTTTTTT. Amino acids: CASRTGNTGELFF.

This chain uses TRBV29-1 with TRBJ1-6; D might be TRBD1 (6 bases). CDR1 SQVTM and CDR2 ANQGSEA come from the germline V gene. The CDR3 contains 14 residues. Trimming removed 4 bases from V and 4 bases from J, with 11 bases in between. Written as DNA, the CDR3 is TGCAGCGTTGGGGGGCAGGGATATAATTCACCCCTCCACTTT. Residues: CSVGGQGYNSPLHF.

This chain joins TRBV9 and TRBJ2-3; no firm D call. CDR3 size: 13 residues. Germline CDR1 reads SGDLS; CDR2 reads YYNGEE. Trimming stripped 4 bases from V and 1 base from J, with 7 bases between. CDR3 region: CASSPRGTDTQYF. In DNA form, the CDR3 reads TGTGCCAGCAGCCCCCGAGGCACAGATACGCAGTATTTT.

The rearrangement links TRBV19 to TRBJ2-3; 7 bases line up with TRBD2. The CDR3 has 14 residues. The V segment lost 8 bases and the J segment 2 bases; nucleotides outside the gene matches: 7. The V gene's germline CDR1 is LNHDA and CDR2 SQIVND (reference sequence). The CDR3 is CASRGELYTDTQYF. The CDR3 bases are TGTGCCAGTCGGGGGGAACTTTACACAGATACGCAGTATTTT.

This clone was seen more than once but under ten times. The genes are TRBV6-1 and TRBJ2-3; possible D gene TRBD2, 5 bases. Trimming shortened V by 0 bases and J by 10 bases, and 5 bases separated the two germline ends. From germline, CDR1 is MNHNS and CDR2 SASEGT. The CDR3 has 11 residues. CDR3 protein: CASSEAGAQYF. The CDR3 bases are TGTGCCAGCAGTGAAGCCGGGGCGCAGTATTTT.

The genes are TRBV5-5 and TRBJ1-2; no clear D. Trimming cost V 2 bases and J 2 bases, with 13 bases left between them. CDR3 length: 15 residues. Germline V CDR1 and CDR2: SGHKS, YYEKEE (reference sequence). For the CDR3, the DNA is TGTGCCAGCAGCTTAGACGGCCCGGGGAACTATGGCTACACCTTC. Translating gives CASSLDGPGNYGYTF.

The V and J genes are TRBV9 and TRBJ2-2, with 7 bases aligning to TRBD2. The CDR3 covers 18 residues. Trimming at V came to 0 bases and at J to 3 bases, leaving 11 bases not matched to a gene. Germline lookup yields CDR1 SGDLS and CDR2 YYNGEE. For the CDR3, the DNA is TGTGCCAGCAGCGTAGCCTTTACCGGGACTAACTACACCGGGGAGCTGTTTTTT. Its protein product is CASSVAFTGTNYTGELFF.

DNA of the CDR3: TGTGCCAGCAGCCAAGGAGGAAAGCGGGGGAGCACAGATACGCAGTATTTT. It specifies CASSQGGKRGSTDTQYF. The V gene is TRBV4-2, the J gene TRBJ2-3, with 8 bases aligning to TRBD2. The J segment lost 0 bases and the V segment lost 1 base, leaving 6 bases of the junction unmatched. The V gene's germline CDR1 is LGHNA and CDR2 YNFKEQ. This CDR3 contains 17 residues.

With regard to this clone: Its ends do not fully match the called genes, so a read error is possible. The rearrangement joins TRBV5-5 to TRBJ1-6; no clear D gene. Per germline, CDR1 SGHKS and CDR2 YYEKEE (reference sequence). This CDR3 is 14 amino acids long. CDR3 amino acids: CARSFRSHNSPLHF. The CDR3 nucleotides are TGTGCCAGAAGCTTTAGGAGTCATAATTCACCCCTCCACTTT. Looking up the rest from reference TRBV5-5 and TRBJ1-6 gives the full variable domain: DAGVTQSPTHLIKTRGQQVTLRCSPISGHKSVSWYQQVLGQGPQFIFQYYEKEERGRGNFPDRFSARQFPNYSSELNVNALLLGDSALYLCARSFRSHNSPLHFGNGTRLTVT.

CDR3 coding DNA: TGTGCCAGCAGCCCGGTGCGGGGGTCCTACAATGAGCAGTTCTTC. This codes for CASSPVRGSYNEQFF. The chain links TRBV7-3 to TRBJ2-1; 7 bases agree with TRBD2. Germline-derived CDR1 and CDR2 are SGHTA and FQGTGA. With V trimmed by 5 bases and J by 1 base, 5 bases remained unmatched. The CDR3 sequence is 15 residues long.

This clone was found a few times. The chain carries TRBV7-8 and TRBJ1-5; TRBD1 is a possible D gene (6 bases). The CDR3 extends over 13 amino acids. V shed 4 bases and J shed 4 bases, with 8 bases lying between them. Per the germline V gene, CDR1 is SGHVS and CDR2 is FQNEAQ. CDR3 DNA sequence: TGTGCCAGCAGCTGGACAGTGAATCAGCCCCAGCATTTT. Translated: CASSWTVNQPQHF.

The chain uses TRBV5-1 and TRBJ1-1; D remains ambiguous. From germline, CDR1 is SGHRS and CDR2 YFSETQ. V lost 4 bases and J 0 bases, leaving 7 bases between the germline ends. The CDR3 has 13 residues. CDR3 protein: CASSMDLNTEAFF. The CDR3, as DNA: TGCGCCAGCAGCATGGACCTGAACACTGAAGCTTTCTTT.

This sequence joins TRBV2 and TRBJ2-3; unclear D gene. The CDR3 loop spans 12 amino acids. Germline CDR1 SNHLY, CDR2 FYNNEI. Trimming removed 6 bases from V and 2 bases from J, with 6 bases in between. The chain's CDR3 is CASRQNTDTQYF. The CDR3 DNA reads as TGTGCCAGCAGACAGAACACAGATACGCAGTATTTT.

This clone has just one count. This chain links TRBV28 with TRBJ1-4; D might be TRBD1 (6 bases). Trimming left V 4 bases short and J 5 bases short, with 14 bases between. In germline, CDR1 is MDHEN, CDR2 SYDVKM. The CDR3 has 15 residues. The CDR3 sequence: CASSSPTGMNEKLFF. CDR3 nucleotide sequence: TGTGCCAGCAGTTCCCCCACAGGGATGAATGAAAAACTGTTTTTT.

This chain uses TRBV7-2 with TRBJ2-3; weak D call: TRBD1 (5 bases). The CDR3 runs to 14 residues. V shed 2 bases and J shed 4 bases, with 10 bases lying between them. The germline V gene encodes CDR1 SGHTA and CDR2 FQGNSA. Here the CDR3 DNA reads TGTGCCAGCAGCTTACAACAGGCGGCAGATACGCAGTATTTT. It yields the protein CASSLQQAADTQYF.

The sample holds a few counts of this clone. The chain links TRBV7-2 to TRBJ2-5; 8 bases are shared with TRBD1. Losses at the gene ends were 5 bases for V and 5 bases for J; bases not matched to a gene: 10. Per germline, CDR1 SGHTA and CDR2 FQGNSA. This CDR3 comprises 15 residues. CDR3 loop: CASSLQGDSWETQYF. DNA for the CDR3: TGTGCCAGCAGCCTACAGGGGGATTCGTGGGAGACCCAGTACTTC.

The genes are TRBV28 and TRBJ1-2; 10 positions agree with TRBD1. Germline CDR1 MDHEN, CDR2 SYDVKM. The CDR3 spans 15 residues. With V trimmed by 3 bases and J by 5 bases, 6 bases remained unmatched. The DNA for the CDR3 is TGTGCCAGCAGTTTCCGGGACAGGGGTTTTTATGGCTACACCTTC. Protein: CASSFRDRGFYGYTF.

V and J are TRBV28 and TRBJ2-7; perhaps TRBD1 as D (7 bases). CDR3 length: 13 amino acids. Germline lookup yields CDR1 MDHEN and CDR2 SYDVKM. Trimming shortened V by 8 bases and J by 5 bases, and 16 bases separated the two germline ends. CDR3 DNA sequence: TGTGCCAGCGGAACCAGGGGGGTGCACGAGCAGTACTTC. This sequence encodes CASGTRGVHEQYF.

The genes are TRBV4-3 and TRBJ2-7, with D possibly TRBD2 on 5 matching bases. This CDR3 has 18 residues. Trimming pared 4 bases from V and 0 bases from J, leaving 22 bases between. Germline V gene sequence: CDR1 LGHNA, CDR2 YSLEER. As DNA, the CDR3 is TGCGCCAGCAGCCGAGAATTACTGATCGGGGTAAGCTCCTACGAGCAGTACTTC. Its translation: CASSRELLIGVSSYEQYF.

The rearrangement joins TRBV7-3 to TRBJ2-3; D unclear. The germline gives CDR1 SGHTA, CDR2 FQGTGA. Trimming removed 2 bases at V and 6 bases at J, with 15 bases between. This CDR3 contains 15 residues. CDR3 bases: TGTGCCAGCAGCTTACAAAGTGGTAGGGTGGATACGCAGTATTTT. Translation gives CASSLQSGRVDTQYF.

The CDR3 loop reads CASSLEGQGHSPLHF. In DNA form, the CDR3 reads TGTGCCAGCAGCCTCGAGGGACAGGGTCATTCACCCCTCCACTTT. The rearrangement joins TRBV6-5 to TRBJ1-6; TRBD1 aligns across 9 bases. This CDR3 has 15 amino acids. CDR1 and CDR2 from the germline V gene are MNHEY and SVGAGI. The V segment lost 6 bases and the J segment 8 bases; nucleotides outside the gene matches: 8.

This rearrangement joins TRBV13 to TRBJ1-1; a weak D match, TRBD1 (5 bases). The CDR3 loop spans 14 amino acids. Germline V lookup: CDR1 PRHDT, CDR2 FYEKMQ (reference sequence). V was cut by 1 base and J by 1 base, with 7 bases left in between. CDR3 loop: CASSLDRGNTEAFF. The DNA for the CDR3 is TGTGCCAGCAGCTTAGATAGGGGGAACACTGAAGCTTTCTTT.

CDR3 in DNA: TGTGCCAGCAGTTCCCGGACTAGCGGGGGGTGGTCCTACAATGAGCAGTTCTTC. Translated: CASSSRTSGGWSYNEQFF. The chain links TRBV2 to TRBJ2-1; 14 positions match TRBD2. The CDR3 covers 18 residues. Germline V gene lookup returns CDR1 SNHLY and CDR2 FYNNEI. Trimming cost V 5 bases and J 1 base; bases outside gene matches: 7.

V and J are TRBV6-6 and TRBJ2-7, with D possibly TRBD2 on 6 matching bases. Trimming shortened V by 2 bases and J by 0 bases, and 11 bases separated the two germline ends. Germline V CDR1 and CDR2: MNHNY, SVGAGI (reference sequence). The CDR3 has 15 amino acids. The CDR3 here is CASSYGPGSSYEQYF. CDR3 coding DNA: TGTGCCAGCAGTTACGGGCCCGGGAGCTCCTACGAGCAGTACTTC.

This clone has more than one count but fewer than ten. The genes are TRBV4-3 and TRBJ2-6, with a tentative D call TRBD2 (6 bases). Germline values: CDR1 LGHNA, CDR2 YSLEER. CDR3 size: 15 residues. Trimming stripped 3 bases from V and 0 bases from J, with 6 bases between. The CDR3 bases are TGCGCCAGCAGCCAGGGGGGCTCTGGGGCCAACGTCCTGACTTTC. It yields the protein CASSQGGSGANVLTF.

The chain employs TRBV5-1 and TRBJ1-2; D not certain. This CDR3 has 15 amino acids. Looked up from germline, CDR1 is SGHRS and CDR2 is YFSETQ. Between the trimmed V and J ends, which lost 5 bases and 3 bases, there was a span of 17 bases. The CDR3 sequence: CASRGLVDGDYGYTF. The CDR3 DNA follows: TGCGCCAGCAGAGGGTTGGTCGACGGGGACTATGGCTACACCTTC.

The V and J genes are TRBV7-3 and TRBJ2-2; possibly TRBD2 for D (5 bases). The germline CDR1 and CDR2 sequences are SGHTA and FQGTGA. CDR3 length equals 15 residues. V gave up 1 base and J gave up 5 bases, with 11 bases separating them. The CDR3 region is CASSLRTGGTGELFF. Here the CDR3 DNA reads TGTGCCAGCAGCTTAAGGACCGGAGGAACCGGGGAGCTGTTTTTT.

The chain is built from TRBV5-1 and TRBJ2-1; possibly TRBD2 for D (5 bases). Germline CDR1 is SGHRS and CDR2 is YFSETQ. This CDR3 has 14 residues. The V end lost 3 bases, the J end lost 8 bases, and 15 bases lay between the germline ends. CDR3 in amino acids: CASSWVGGSDEQFF. The CDR3 nucleotides read TGCGCCAGCAGCTGGGTGGGCGGGTCGGATGAGCAGTTCTTC.

V is TRBV19 and J is TRBJ1-1, with a tentative D call TRBD1 (5 bases). The CDR3 is 13 residues long. Trimming took 7 bases from V and 1 from J, leaving 10 bases between them. In germline, CDR1 is LNHDA, CDR2 SQIVND (reference sequence). CDR3 loop: CASTWDWNTEAFF. CDR3 nucleotide sequence: TGTGCCAGTACATGGGACTGGAACACTGAAGCTTTCTTT. The complete variable domain, with remaining parts taken from reference TRBV19 and TRBJ1-1, reads DGGITQSPKYLFRKEGQNVTLSCEQNLNHDAMYWYRQDPGQGLRLIYYSQIVNDFQKGDIAEGYSVSREKKESFPLTVTSAQKNPTAFYLCASTWDWNTEAFFGQGTRLTVV.

The chain is built from TRBV27 and TRBJ1-1, with D tentatively TRBD1 (6 bases). From germline, CDR1 is MNHEY and CDR2 SMNVEV (reference sequence). Trimming removed 2 bases from V and 1 base from J, with 17 bases in between. CDR3 length equals 17 residues. The CDR3 region is CASSLGTTGLSNTEAFF. CDR3 nucleotide sequence: TGTGCCAGCAGTTTAGGAACGACAGGACTTTCGAACACTGAAGCTTTCTTT.